Detailed here is one TCR beta chain. This sample is part of a study of control samples from healthy donors and cancer patients. Using immunoSEQ multiplex PCR, the repertoire was profiled, and TCRdb retains in-frame clones only, with some absent. The sample has about 130,000 clones, about 92% seen once; the top ten hold 0.5% to 0.7%. Sequenced: PBMCs. The origin of this receptor is a man older than 75 with head and neck cancer.

CDR3: CASIPTVNTEAFF. The CDR3 DNA reads TGTGCCAGCATTCCGACAGTGAACACTGAAGCTTTCTTT. This chain joins TRBV12-3 or TRBV12-4 and TRBJ1-1; a weak D match, TRBD1 (5 bases). Trimming cost V 7 bases and J 0 bases, with 9 bases left between them. This CDR3 has 13 residues.